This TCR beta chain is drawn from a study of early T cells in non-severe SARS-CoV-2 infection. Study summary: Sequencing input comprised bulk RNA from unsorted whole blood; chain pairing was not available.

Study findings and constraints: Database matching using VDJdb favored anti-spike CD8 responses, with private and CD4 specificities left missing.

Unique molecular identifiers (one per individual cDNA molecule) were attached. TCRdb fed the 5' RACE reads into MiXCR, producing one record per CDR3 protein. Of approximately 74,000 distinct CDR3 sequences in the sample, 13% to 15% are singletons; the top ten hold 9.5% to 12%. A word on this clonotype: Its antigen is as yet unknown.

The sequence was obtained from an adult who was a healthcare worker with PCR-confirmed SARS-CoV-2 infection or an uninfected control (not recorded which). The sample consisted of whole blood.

In DNA form, the CDR3 reads TGCAGTGCTTGGATCACCCCCACCGGGGAGCTGTTTTTT. It yields the protein CSAWITPTGELFF. V gene TRBV20-1 combines with J gene TRBJ2-2; D gene unclear. This CDR3 spans 13 amino acids. The V gene's germline CDR1 is DFQATT and CDR2 SNEGSKA (reference sequence). The germline V and J ends were trimmed by 5 bases and 4 bases, with 11 bases remaining between them.